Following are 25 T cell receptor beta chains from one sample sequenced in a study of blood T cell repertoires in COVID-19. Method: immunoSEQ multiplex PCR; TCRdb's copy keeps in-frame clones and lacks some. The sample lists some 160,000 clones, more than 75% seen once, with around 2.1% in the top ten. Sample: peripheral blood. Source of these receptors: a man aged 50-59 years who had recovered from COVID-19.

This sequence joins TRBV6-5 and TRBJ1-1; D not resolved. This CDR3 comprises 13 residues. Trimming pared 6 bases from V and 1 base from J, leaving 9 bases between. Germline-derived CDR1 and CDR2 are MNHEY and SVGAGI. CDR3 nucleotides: TGTGCCAGCAGCTTGACACCGAACACTGAAGCTTTCTTT. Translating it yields CASSLTPNTEAFF.

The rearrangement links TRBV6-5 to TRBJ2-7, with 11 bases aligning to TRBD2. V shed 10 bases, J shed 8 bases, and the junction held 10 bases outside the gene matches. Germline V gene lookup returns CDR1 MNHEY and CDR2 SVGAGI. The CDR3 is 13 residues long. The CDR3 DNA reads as TGTGCCACCACACTAGCGGGAGAAACTCAGCAGTACTTC. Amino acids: CATTLAGETQQYF.

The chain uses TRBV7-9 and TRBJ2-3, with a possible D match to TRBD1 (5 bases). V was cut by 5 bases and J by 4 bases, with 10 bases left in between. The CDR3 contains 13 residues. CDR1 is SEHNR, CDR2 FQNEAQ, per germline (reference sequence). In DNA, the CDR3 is TGTGCCAGCAGCCCAGACAGTCCAGATACGCAGTATTTT. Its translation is CASSPDSPDTQYF.

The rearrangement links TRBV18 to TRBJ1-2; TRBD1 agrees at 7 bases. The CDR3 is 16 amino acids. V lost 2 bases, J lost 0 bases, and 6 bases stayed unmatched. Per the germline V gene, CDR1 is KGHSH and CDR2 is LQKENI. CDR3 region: CASSPGRGASNYGYTF. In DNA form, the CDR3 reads TGTGCCAGCTCACCAGGCAGGGGGGCGTCTAACTATGGCTACACCTTC.

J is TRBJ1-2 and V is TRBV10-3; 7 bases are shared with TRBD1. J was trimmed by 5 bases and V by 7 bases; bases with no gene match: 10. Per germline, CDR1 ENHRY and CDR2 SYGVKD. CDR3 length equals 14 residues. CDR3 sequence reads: CAIIKGARGYGYTF. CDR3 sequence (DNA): TGTGCCATCATCAAGGGGGCGCGAGGATATGGCTACACCTTC.

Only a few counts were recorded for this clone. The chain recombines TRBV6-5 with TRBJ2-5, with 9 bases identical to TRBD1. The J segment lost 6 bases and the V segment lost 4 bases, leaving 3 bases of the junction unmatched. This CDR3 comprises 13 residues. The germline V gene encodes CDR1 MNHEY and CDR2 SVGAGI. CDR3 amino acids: CASSSDRGKTQYF. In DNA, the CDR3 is TGTGCCAGCAGTTCGGACAGGGGCAAGACCCAGTACTTC.

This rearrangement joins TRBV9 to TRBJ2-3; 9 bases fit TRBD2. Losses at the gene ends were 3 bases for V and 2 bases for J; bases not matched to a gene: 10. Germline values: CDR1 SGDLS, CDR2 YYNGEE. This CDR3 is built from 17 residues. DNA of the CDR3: TGTGCCAGCAGCGCCTCCGGGCGGGAGGGGTCCACAGATACGCAGTATTTT. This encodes CASSASGREGSTDTQYF.

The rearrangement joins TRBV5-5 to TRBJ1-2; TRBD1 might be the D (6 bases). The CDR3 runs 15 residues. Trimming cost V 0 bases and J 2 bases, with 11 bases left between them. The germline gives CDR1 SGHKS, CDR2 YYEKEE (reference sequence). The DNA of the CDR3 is TGTGCCAGCAGCTTGGCCGGGGACAACAACTATGGCTACACCTTC. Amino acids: CASSLAGDNNYGYTF.

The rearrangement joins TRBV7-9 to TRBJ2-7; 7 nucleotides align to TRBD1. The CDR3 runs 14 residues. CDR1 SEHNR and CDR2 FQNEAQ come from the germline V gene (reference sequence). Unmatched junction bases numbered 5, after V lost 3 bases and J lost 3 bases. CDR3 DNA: TGTGCCAGCAGCTTGGCCGGGACAGACTACGAGCAGTACTTC. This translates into CASSLAGTDYEQYF. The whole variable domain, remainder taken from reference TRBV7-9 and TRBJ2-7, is DTGVSQNPRHKITKRGQNVTFRCDPISEHNRLYWYRQTLGQGPEFLTYFQNEAQLEKSRLLSDRFSAERPKGSFSTLEIQRTEQGDSAMYLCASSLAGTDYEQYFGPGTRLTVT.

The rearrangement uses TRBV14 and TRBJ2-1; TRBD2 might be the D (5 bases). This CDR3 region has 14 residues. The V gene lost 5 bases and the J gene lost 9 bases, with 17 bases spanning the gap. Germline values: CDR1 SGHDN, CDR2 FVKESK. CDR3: CASSGREVGSEQFF. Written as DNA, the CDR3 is TGTGCCAGCAGCGGGAGAGAGGTGGGGTCTGAGCAGTTCTTC.

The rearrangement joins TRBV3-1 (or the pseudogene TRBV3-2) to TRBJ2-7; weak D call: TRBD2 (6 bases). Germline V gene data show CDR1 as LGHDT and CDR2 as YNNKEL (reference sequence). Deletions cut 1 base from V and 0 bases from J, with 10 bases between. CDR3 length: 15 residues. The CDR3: CASSQGRGASYEQYF. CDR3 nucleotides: TGTGCCAGCAGCCAAGGGAGGGGCGCCTCCTACGAGCAGTACTTC.

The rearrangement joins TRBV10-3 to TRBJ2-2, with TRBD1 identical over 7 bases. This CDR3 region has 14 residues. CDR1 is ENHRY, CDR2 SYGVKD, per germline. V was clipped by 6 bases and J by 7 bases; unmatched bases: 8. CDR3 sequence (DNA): TGTGCCATCAGATCGACAGGGCAGGGCGGGGAGCTGTTTTTT. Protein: CAIRSTGQGGELFF.

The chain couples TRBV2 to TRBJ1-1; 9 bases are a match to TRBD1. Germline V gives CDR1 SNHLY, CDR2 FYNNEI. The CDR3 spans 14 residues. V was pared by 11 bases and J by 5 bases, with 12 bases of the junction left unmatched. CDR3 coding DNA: TGTGCCGCCAGCAGGGATGGGACAGGGACTGAAGCTTTCTTT. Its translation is CAASRDGTGTEAFF.

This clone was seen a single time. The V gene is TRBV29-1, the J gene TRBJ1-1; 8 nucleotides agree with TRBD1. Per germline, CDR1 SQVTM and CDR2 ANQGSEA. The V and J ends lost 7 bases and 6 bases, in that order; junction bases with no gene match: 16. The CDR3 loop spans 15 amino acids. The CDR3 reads CSALPTRQGIPEAFF. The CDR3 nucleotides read TGCAGCGCGCTTCCCACGAGACAGGGGATCCCTGAAGCTTTCTTT. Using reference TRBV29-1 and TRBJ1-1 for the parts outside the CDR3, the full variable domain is SAVISQKPSRDICQRGTSLTIQCQVDSQVTMMFWYRQQPGQSLTLIATANQGSEATYESGFVIDKFPISRPNLTFSTLTVSNMSPEDSSIYLCSALPTRQGIPEAFFGQGTRLTVV.

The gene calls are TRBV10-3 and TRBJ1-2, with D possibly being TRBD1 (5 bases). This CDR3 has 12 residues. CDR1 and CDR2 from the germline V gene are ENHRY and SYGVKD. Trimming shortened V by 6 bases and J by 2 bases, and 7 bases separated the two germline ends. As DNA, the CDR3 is TGTGCCATCAGCCCAGGGAACTATGGCTACACCTTC. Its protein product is CAISPGNYGYTF.

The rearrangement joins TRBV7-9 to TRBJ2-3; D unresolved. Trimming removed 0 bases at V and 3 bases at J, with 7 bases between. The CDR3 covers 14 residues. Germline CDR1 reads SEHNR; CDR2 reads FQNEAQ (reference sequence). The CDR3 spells CASSLAEMTDTQYF. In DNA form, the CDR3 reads TGTGCCAGCAGCTTAGCGGAGATGACAGATACGCAGTATTTT.

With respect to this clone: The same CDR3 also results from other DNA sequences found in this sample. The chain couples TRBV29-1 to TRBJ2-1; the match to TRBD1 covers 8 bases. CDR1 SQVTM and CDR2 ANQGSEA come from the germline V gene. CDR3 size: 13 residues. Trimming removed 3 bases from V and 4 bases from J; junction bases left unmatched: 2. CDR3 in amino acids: CSVDTGGYNEQFF. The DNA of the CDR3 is TGCAGCGTTGACACAGGGGGATACAATGAGCAGTTCTTC.

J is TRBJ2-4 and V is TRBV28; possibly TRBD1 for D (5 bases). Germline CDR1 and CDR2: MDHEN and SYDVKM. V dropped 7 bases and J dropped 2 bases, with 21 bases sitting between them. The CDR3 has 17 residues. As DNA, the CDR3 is TGTGCCAGCACCTACGGTAGGGGTATTGAATCCAAAAACATTCAGTACTTC. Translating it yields CASTYGRGIESKNIQYF.

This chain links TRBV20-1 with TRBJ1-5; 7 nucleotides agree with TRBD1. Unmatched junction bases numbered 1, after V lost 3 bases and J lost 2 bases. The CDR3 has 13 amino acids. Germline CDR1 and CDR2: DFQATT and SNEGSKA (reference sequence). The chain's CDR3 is CSASQGGNQPQHF. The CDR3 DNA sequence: TGCAGTGCTAGTCAGGGGGGCAATCAGCCCCAGCATTTT.

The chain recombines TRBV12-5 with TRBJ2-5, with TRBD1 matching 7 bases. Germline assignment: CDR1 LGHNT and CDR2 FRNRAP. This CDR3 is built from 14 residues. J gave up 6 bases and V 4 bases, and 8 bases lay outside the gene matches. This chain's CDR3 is CASGSGGRSKTQYF. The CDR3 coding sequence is TGTGCTAGTGGTTCAGGGGGACGCTCAAAGACCCAGTACTTC.

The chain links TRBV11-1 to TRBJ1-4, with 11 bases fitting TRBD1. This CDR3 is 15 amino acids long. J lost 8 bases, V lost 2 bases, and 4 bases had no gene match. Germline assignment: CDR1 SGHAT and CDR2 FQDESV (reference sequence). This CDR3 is CASSLLGQGGEKLFF. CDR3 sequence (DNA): TGTGCCAGCAGCTTACTGGGACAGGGGGGCGAAAAACTGTTTTTT. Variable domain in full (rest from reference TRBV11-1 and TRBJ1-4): EAEVAQSPRYKITEKSQAVAFWCDPISGHATLYWYRQILGQGPELLVQFQDESVVDDSQLPKDRFSAERLKGVDSTLKIQPAELGDSAMYLCASSLLGQGGEKLFFGSGTQLSVL.

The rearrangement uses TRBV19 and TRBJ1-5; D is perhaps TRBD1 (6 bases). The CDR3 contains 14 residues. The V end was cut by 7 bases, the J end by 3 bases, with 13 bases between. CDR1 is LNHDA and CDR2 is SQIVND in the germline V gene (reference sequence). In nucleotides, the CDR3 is TGTGCCAGTAAGCCACAGGGAAACAATCAGCCCCAGCATTTT. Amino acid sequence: CASKPQGNNQPQHF. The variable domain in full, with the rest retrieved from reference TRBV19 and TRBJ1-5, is DGGITQSPKYLFRKEGQNVTLSCEQNLNHDAMYWYRQDPGQGLRLIYYSQIVNDFQKGDIAEGYSVSREKKESFPLTVTSAQKNPTAFYLCASKPQGNNQPQHFGDGTRLSIL.

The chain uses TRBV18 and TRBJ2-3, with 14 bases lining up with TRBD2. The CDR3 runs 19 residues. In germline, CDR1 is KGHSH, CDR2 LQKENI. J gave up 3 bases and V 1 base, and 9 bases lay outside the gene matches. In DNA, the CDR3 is TGTGCCAGCTCACCACTTCCTGGGACTAGCGGGAGAGGTACAGATACGCAGTATTTT. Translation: CASSPLPGTSGRGTDTQYF.

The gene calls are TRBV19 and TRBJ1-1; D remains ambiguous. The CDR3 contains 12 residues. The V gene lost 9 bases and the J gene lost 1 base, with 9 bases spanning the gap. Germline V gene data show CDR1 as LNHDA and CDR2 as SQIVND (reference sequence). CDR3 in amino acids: CASSRENTEAFF. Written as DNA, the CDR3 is TGTGCCAGCAGCCGGGAGAACACTGAAGCTTTCTTT.

CDR3 sequence reads: CASSLSRVAGGNSYEQYF. CDR3 coding DNA: TGTGCCAGCAGCTTAAGCAGGGTAGCGGGGGGAAACTCCTACGAGCAGTACTTC. V and J are TRBV14 and TRBJ2-7, with 10 bases lining up with TRBD2. This CDR3 comprises 18 residues. Per germline, CDR1 SGHDN and CDR2 FVKESK. J was trimmed by 0 bases and V by 5 bases; bases with no gene match: 13.